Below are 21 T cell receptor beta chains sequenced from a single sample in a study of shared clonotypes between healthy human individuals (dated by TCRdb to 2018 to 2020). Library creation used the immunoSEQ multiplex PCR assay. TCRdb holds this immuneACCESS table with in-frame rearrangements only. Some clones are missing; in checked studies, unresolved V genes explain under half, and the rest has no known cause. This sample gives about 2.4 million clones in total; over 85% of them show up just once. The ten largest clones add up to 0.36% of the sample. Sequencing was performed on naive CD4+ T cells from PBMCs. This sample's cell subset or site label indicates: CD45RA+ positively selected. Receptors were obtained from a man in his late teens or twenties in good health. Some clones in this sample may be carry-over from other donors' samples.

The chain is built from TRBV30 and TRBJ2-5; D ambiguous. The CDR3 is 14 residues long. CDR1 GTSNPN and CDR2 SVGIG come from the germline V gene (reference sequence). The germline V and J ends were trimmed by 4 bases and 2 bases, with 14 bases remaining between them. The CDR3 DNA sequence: TGTGCCTGGACCCCAAGGCGCAGGCAAGAGACCCAGTACTTC. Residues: CAWTPRRRQETQYF.

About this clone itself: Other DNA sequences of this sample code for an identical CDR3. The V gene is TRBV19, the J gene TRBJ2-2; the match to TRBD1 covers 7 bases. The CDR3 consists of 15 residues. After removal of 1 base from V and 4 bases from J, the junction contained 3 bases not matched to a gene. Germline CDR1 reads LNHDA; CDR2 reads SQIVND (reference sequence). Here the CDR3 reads CASSIGQGGTGELFF. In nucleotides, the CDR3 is TGTGCCAGTAGTATAGGACAGGGTGGCACCGGGGAGCTGTTTTTT.

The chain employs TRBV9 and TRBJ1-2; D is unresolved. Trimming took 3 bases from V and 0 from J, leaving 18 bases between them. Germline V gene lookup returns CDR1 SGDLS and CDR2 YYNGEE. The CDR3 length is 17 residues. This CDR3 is CASSALLEIKANYGYTF. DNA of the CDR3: TGTGCCAGCAGCGCTCTCCTAGAGATTAAAGCTAACTATGGCTACACCTTC.

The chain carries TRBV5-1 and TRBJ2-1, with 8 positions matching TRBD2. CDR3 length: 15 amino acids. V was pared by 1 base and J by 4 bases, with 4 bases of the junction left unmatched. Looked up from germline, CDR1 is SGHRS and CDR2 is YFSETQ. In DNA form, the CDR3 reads TGCGCCAGCAGCTTGAAGCGGGAGTCTTACAATGAGCAGTTCTTC. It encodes CASSLKRESYNEQFF.

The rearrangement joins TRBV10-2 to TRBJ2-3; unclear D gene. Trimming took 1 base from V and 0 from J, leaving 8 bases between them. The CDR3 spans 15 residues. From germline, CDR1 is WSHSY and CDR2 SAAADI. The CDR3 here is CASSEWRPSTDTQYF. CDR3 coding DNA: TGCGCCAGCAGTGAGTGGAGACCTAGCACAGATACGCAGTATTTT.

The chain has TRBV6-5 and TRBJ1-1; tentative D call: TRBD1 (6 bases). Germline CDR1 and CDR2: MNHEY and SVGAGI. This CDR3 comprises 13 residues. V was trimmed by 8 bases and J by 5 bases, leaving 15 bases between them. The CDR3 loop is CASGKQGSTEAFF. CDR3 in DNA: TGTGCCAGCGGAAAACAGGGAAGTACTGAAGCTTTCTTT.

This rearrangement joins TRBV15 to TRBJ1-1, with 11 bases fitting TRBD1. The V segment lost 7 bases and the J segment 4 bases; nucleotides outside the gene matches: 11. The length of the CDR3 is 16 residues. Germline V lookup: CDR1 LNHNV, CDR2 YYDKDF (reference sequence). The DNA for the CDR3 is TGTGCCACCATCCTATTCGGAGGGACAGGGGGCACTGAAGCTTTCTTT. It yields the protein CATILFGGTGGTEAFF.

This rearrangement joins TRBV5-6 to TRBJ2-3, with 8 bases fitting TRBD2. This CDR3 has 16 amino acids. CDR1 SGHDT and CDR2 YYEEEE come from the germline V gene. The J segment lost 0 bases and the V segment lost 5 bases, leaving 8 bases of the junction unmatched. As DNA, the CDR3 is TGTGCCAGCAGTCCCATAGCGGGGAGGAGCACAGATACGCAGTATTTT. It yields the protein CASSPIAGRSTDTQYF. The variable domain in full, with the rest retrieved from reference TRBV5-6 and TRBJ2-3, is DAGVTQSPTHLIKTRGQQVTLRCSPKSGHDTVSWYQQALGQGPQFIFQYYEEEERQRGNFPDRFSGHQFPNYSSELNVNALLLGDSALYLCASSPIAGRSTDTQYFGPGTRLTVL.

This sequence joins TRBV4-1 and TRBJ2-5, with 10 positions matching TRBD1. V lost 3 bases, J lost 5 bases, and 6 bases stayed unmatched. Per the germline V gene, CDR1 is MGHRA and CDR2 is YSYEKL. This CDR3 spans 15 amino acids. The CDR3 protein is CASSHYKTGGETQYF. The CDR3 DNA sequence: TGCGCCAGCAGCCACTATAAGACAGGGGGCGAGACCCAGTACTTC.

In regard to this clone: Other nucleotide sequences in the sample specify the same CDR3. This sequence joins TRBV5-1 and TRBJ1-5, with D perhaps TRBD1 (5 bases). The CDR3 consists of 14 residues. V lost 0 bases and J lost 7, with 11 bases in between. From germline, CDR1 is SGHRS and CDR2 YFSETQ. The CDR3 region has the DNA TGCGCCAGCAGCTTGGTTCAGGGAGGGCAGCCCCAGCATTTT. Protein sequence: CASSLVQGGQPQHF.

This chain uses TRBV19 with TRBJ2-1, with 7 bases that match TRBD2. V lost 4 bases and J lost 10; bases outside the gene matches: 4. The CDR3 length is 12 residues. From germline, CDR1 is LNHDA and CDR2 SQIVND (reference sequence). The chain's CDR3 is CASSTLLAEQFF. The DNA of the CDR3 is TGTGCCAGTAGTACATTACTAGCGGAGCAGTTCTTC.

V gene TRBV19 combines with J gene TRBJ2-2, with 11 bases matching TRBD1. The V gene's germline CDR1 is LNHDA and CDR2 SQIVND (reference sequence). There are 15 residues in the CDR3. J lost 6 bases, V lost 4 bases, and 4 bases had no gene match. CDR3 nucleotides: TGTGCCAGTAGTAAGGACAGGGGGCGGGCCGGGGAGCTGTTTTTT. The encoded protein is CASSKDRGRAGELFF.

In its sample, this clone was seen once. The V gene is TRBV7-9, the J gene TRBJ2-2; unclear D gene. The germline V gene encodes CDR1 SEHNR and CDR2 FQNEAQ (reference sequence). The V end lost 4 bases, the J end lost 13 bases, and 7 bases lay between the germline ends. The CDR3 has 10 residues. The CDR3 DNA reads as TGTGCCAGCAGCTCCCTGATGCTGTTTTTT. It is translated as CASSSLMLFF.

The CDR3 nucleotides read TGTGCCAGCAGTTACGGTCGTAGGGGGTCACCCCTCCACTTT. This translates into CASSYGRRGSPLHF. J is TRBJ1-6 and V is TRBV6-5; tentative D call: TRBD1 (6 bases). The CDR3 totals 14 residues. V was cut by 2 bases and J by 10 bases, with 12 bases left in between. Looked up from germline, CDR1 is MNHEY and CDR2 is SVGAGI.

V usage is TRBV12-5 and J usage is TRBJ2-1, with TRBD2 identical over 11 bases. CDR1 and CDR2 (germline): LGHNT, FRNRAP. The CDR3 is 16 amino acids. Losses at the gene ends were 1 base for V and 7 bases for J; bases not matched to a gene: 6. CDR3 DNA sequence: TGTGCTAGTGGTTTGGGGCTAGCGGGAGGCCCTAATGAGCAGTTCTTC. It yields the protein CASGLGLAGGPNEQFF.

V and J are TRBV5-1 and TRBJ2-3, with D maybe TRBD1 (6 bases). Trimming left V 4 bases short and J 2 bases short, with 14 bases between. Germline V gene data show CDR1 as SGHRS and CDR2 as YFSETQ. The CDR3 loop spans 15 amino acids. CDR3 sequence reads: CASSSGDMPTDTQYF. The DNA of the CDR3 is TGCGCCAGCAGCAGTGGGGACATGCCCACAGATACGCAGTATTTT.

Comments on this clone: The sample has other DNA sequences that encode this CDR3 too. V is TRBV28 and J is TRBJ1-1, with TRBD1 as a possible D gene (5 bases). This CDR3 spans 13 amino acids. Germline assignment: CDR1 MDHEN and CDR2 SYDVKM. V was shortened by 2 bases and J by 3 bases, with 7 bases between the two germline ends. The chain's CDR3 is CASSLRGDTEAFF. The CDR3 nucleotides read TGTGCCAGCAGTTTAAGAGGGGACACTGAAGCTTTCTTT.

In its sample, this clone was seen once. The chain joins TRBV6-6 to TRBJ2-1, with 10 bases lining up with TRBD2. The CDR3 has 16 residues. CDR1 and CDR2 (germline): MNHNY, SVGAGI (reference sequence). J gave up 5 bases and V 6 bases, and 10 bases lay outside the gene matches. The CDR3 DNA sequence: TGTGCCAGCAGCCTTATTAGCGGGAGGTCCCACAATGAGCAGTTCTTC. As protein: CASSLISGRSHNEQFF.

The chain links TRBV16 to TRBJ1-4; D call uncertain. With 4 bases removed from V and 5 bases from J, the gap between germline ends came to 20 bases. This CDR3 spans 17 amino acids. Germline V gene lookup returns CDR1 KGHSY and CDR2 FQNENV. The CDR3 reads CASSPRSGREGNEKLFF. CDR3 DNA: TGTGCCAGCAGCCCCCGGAGTGGCCGGGAGGGAAATGAAAAACTGTTTTTT.

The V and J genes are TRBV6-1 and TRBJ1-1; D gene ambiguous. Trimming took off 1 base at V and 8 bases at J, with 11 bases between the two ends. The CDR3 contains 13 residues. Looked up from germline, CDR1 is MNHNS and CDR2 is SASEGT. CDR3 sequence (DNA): TGTGCCAGCAGTGAAGAGAGAACCGCCGAAGCTTTCTTT. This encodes CASSEERTAEAFF.

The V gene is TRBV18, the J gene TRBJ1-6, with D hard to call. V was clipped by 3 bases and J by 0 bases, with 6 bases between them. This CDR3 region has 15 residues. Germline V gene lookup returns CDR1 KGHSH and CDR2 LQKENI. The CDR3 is CASSPWSSYNSPLHF. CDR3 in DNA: TGTGCCAGCTCACCGTGGAGCTCCTATAATTCACCCCTCCACTTT.